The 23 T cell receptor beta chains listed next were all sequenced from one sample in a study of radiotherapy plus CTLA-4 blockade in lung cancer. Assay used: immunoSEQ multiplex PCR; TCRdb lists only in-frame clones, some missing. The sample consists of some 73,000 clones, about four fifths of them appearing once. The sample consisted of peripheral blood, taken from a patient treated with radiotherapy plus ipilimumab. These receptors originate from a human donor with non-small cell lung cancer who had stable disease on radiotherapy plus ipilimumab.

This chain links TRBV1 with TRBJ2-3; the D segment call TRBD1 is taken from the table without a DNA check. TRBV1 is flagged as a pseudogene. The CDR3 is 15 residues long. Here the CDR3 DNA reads TGCACCAGCAGCCAAAACAGGGGGCAGGCGGGTACGCAGTATTTT. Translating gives CTSSQNRGQAGTQYF.

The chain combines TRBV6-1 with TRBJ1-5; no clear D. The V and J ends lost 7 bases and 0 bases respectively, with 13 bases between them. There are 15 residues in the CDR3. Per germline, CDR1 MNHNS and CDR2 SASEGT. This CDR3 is CASTSLRGSNQPQHF. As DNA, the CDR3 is TGTGCCAGCACCTCCTTGAGAGGTAGCAATCAGCCCCAGCATTTT.

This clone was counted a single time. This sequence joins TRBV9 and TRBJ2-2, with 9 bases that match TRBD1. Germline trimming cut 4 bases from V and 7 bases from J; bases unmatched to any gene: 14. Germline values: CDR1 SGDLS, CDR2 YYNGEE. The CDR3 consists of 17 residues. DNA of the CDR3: TGTGCCAGCAGCTCCTCACAGGGGGCGGGGGAAGGCGGGGAGCTGTTTTTT. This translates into CASSSSQGAGEGGELFF.

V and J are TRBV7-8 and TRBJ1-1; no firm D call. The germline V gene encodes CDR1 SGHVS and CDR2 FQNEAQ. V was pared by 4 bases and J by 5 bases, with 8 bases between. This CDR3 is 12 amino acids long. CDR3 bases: TGTGCCAGCAGCTCCTATGGGACTGAAGCTTTCTTT. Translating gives CASSSYGTEAFF.

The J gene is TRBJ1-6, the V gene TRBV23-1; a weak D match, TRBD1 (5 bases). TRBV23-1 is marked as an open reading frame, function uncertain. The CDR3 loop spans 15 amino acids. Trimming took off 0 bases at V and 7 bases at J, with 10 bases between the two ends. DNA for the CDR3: TGCGCCAGCAGTCAATCGCGGGGGGGGAATTCACCCCTCCACTTT. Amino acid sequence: CASSQSRGGNSPLHF.

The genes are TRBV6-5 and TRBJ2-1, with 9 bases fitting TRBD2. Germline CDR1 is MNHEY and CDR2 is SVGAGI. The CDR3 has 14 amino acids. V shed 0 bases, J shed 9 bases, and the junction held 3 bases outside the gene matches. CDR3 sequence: CASSYSSGSGEQFF. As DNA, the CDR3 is TGTGCCAGCAGTTACTCTAGCGGGAGTGGTGAGCAGTTCTTC.

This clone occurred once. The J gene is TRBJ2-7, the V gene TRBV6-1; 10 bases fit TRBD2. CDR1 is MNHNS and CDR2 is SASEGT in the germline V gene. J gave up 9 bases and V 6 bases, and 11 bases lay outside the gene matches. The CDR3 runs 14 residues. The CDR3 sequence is CASRGASGRTGQYF. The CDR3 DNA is TGTGCCAGCAGGGGGGCTAGCGGGAGAACGGGGCAGTACTTC.

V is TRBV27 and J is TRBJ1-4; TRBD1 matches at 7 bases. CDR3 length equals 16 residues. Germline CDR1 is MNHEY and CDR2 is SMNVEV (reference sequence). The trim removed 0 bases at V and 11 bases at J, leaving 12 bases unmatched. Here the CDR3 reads CASSLSWRGQGGKLFF. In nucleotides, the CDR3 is TGTGCCAGCAGTTTATCGTGGCGGGGGCAGGGGGGTAAACTGTTTTTT.

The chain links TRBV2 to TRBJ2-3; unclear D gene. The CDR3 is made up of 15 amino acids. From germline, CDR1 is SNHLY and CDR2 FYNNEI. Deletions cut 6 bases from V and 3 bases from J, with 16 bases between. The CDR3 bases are TGTGCCAGCAGGACCTCCTTAGTGGAGACAGATACGCAGTATTTT. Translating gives CASRTSLVETDTQYF. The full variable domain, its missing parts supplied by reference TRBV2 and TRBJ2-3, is EPEVTQTPSHQVTQMGQEVILRCVPISNHLYFYWYRQILGQKVEFLVSFYNNEISEKSEIFDDQFSVERPDGSNFTLKIRSTKLEDSAMYFCASRTSLVETDTQYFGPGTRLTVL.

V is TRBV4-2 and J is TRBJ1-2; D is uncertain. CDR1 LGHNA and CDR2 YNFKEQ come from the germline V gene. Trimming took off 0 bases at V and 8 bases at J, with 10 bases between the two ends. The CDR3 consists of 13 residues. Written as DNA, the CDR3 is TGTGCCAGCAGCCAAGAACTTGGTGGAGGCTACACCTTC. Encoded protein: CASSQELGGGYTF.

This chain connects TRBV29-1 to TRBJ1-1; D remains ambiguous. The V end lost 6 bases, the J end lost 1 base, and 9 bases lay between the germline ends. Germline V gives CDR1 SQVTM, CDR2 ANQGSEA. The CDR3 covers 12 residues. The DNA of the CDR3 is TGCAGCGTGAGGGCTGGGAACACTGAAGCTTTCTTT. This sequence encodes CSVRAGNTEAFF.

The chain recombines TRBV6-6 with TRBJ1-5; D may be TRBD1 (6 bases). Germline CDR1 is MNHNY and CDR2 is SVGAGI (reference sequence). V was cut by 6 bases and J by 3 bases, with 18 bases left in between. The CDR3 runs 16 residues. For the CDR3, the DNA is TGTGCCAGCAGGGGGGCGGCAGGGCCTATCAATCAGCCCCAGCATTTT. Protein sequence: CASRGAAGPINQPQHF.

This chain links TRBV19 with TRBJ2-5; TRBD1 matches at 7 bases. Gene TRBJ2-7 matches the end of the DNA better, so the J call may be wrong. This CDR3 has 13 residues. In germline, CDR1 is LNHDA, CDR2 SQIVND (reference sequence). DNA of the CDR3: TGTGCCAGTAGTACTCGACAGGGCTACGAGCAGTACTTC. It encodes CASSTRQGYEQYF.

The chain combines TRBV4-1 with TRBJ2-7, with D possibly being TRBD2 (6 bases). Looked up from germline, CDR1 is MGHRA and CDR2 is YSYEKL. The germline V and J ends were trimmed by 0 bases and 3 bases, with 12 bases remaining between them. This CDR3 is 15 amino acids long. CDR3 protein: CASSQDEEGDYEQYF. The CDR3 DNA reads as TGCGCCAGCAGCCAAGATGAGGAGGGCGACTACGAGCAGTACTTC.

CDR3 residues: CASSVDRGRSEQYF. The CDR3 bases are TGTGCCAGTAGTGTCGACAGGGGTCGTTCCGAGCAGTACTTC. The chain recombines TRBV19 with TRBJ2-7, with 8 bases aligning to TRBD1. Trimming at V came to 5 bases and at J to 6 bases, leaving 9 bases not matched to a gene. CDR3 length: 14 residues. Germline V gene sequence: CDR1 LNHDA, CDR2 SQIVND (reference sequence).

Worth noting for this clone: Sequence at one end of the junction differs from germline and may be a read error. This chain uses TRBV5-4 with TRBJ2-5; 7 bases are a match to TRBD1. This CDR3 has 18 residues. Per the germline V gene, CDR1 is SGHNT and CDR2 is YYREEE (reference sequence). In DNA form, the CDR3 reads TGTGCCAGCAGCCCAAGGCCCCCGACAGGGACCAACCAAGGGACCCAGTACTTC. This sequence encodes CASSPRPPTGTNQGTQYF.

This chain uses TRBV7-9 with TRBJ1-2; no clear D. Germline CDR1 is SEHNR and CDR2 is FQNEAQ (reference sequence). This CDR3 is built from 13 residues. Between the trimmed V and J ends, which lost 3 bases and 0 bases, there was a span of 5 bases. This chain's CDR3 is CASSFPANYGYTF. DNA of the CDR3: TGTGCCAGCAGCTTCCCAGCTAACTATGGCTACACCTTC.

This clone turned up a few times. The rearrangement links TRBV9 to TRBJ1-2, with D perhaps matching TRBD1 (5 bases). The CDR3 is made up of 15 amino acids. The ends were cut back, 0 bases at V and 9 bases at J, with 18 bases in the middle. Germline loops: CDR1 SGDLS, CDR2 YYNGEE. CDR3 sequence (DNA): TGTGCCAGCAGCGTAGCGGCAGGGCCCGAGTCCAGCTACACCTTC. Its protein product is CASSVAAGPESSYTF.

The CDR3 DNA is TGCGCCAGCAGTAAGGGACTAGCGGGAGGCTACGAGCAGTACTTC. This sequence encodes CASSKGLAGGYEQYF. The chain recombines TRBV10-1 with TRBJ2-7, with TRBD2 matching 15 bases. Germline CDR1 reads WNHNN; CDR2 reads SYGVQD (reference sequence). The J segment lost 3 bases and the V segment lost 5 bases, leaving 2 bases of the junction unmatched. The CDR3 length is 15 residues.

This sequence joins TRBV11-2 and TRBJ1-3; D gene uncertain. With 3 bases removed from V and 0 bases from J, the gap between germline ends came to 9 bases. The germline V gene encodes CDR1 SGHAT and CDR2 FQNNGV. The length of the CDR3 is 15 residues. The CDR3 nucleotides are TGTGCCAGCAGCTTGACACCCGTCTCTGGAAACACCATATATTTT. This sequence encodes CASSLTPVSGNTIYF.

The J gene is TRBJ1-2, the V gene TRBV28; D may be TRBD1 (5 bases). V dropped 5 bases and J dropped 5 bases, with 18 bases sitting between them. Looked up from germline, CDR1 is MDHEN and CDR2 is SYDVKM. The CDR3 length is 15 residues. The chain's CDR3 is CASSLPPTGPYGYTF. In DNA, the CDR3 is TGTGCCAGCAGTCTACCCCCCACAGGCCCTTATGGCTACACCTTC.

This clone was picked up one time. CDR3 DNA sequence: TGTGCCAGCAGCCGGGACTTCCCATATGGCTACACCTTC. Its translation is CASSRDFPYGYTF. This sequence joins TRBV7-8 and TRBJ1-2; D may be TRBD1 (5 bases). The CDR3 totals 13 residues. V was shortened by 5 bases and J by 5 bases, with 12 bases between the two germline ends. Germline CDR1 reads SGHVS; CDR2 reads FQNEAQ.

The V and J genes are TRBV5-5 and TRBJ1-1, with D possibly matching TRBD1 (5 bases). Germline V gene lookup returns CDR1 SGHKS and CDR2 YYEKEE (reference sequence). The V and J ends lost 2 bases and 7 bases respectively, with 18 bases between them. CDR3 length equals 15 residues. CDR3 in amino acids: CASSFNSGQAVEAFF. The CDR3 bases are TGTGCCAGCAGCTTTAATTCCGGACAAGCTGTTGAAGCTTTCTTT.